The text below deals with one TCR beta chain. The data derive from a study of blood T cell repertoires in COVID-19. Study-level background: Acute and convalescent COVID-19 specimens originated in the United States, Italy and Spain. T cells, B-cell-depleted T cells, or PBMCs provided the cDNA or gDNA that served as material.

As handled by the study authors: From reference gene primer amplification, estimates of nucleated cell counts were derived. Profiling relied on immunoSEQ multiplex PCR, and the TCRdb table lists in-frame clones only, not all of them. That table is the source of V, J and clone size, and D and trimming were worked out from the DNA. This sample yields about 180,000 clones, of which approximately 80% are seen a single time; roughly 7% belongs to the top ten. The sequence was obtained from a human donor in a cohort sampled during active COVID-19. Sequenced sample: peripheral blood.

The DNA for the CDR3 is TGTGCCAGCACCTCGACAGGTTTGACTGAAGCTTTCTTT. It encodes CASTSTGLTEAFF. The rearrangement links TRBV6-5 to TRBJ1-1; possibly TRBD1 for D (6 bases). Trimming shortened V by 7 bases and J by 5 bases, and 14 bases separated the two germline ends. Per the germline V gene, CDR1 is MNHEY and CDR2 is SVGAGI. The CDR3 spans 13 residues.